This TCR beta chain was recovered during a study of blood T cells in healthy people across ages. Study-wide background: About one barcoded beta molecule per two T cells was captured by template switching.

V was shortened by 5 bases and J by 2 bases, with 11 bases between the two germline ends. The germline V gene has CDR1 SGHNT and CDR2 YENEEA. This CDR3 is 14 amino acids long. For the second PCR, which ran for about 6 to 11 cycles, a sample-barcoded 5' primer and a J-beta primer mix were used. MiXCR, run by TCRdb on the 5' RACE reads, gives a single entry per CDR3 protein. The data show some 670,000 distinct CDR3 sequences, 40% to 65% seen once. This clonotype originated in a woman of 80 years or more in good health. J is TRBJ2-3 and V is TRBV11-3; D ambiguous. Sequencing was done on a sample of blood. CDR3 protein: CASSTRADTDTQYF. CDR3 sequence (DNA): TGTGCCAGCAGCACCCGCGCAGACACAGATACGCAGTATTTT.